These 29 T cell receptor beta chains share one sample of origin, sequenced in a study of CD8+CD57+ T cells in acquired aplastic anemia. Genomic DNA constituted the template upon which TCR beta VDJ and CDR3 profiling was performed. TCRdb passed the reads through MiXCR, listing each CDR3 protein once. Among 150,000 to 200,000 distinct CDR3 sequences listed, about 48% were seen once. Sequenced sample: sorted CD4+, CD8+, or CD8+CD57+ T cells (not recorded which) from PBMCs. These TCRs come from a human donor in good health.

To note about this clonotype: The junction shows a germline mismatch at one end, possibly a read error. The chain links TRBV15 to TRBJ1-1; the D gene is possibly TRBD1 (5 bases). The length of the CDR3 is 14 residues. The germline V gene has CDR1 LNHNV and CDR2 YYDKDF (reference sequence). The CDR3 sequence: CATCRGGENTEAFF. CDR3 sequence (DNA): TGTGCCACCTGCAGAGGAGGGGAGAACACTGAAGCTTTCTTT.

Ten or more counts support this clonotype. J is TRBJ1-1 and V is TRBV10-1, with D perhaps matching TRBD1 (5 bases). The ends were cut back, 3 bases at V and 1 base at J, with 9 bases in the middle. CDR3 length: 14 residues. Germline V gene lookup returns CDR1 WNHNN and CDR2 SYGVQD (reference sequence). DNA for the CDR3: TGCGCCAGCAGTGACGGAGACAGGAACACTGAAGCTTTCTTT. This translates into CASSDGDRNTEAFF.

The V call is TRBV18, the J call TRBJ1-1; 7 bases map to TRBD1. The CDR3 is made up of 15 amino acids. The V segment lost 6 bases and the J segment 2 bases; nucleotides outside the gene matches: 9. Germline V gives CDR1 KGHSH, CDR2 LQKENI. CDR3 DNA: TGTGCCAGCTCCCCTCCGGGACAGATCAACACTGAAGCTTTCTTT. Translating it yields CASSPPGQINTEAFF.

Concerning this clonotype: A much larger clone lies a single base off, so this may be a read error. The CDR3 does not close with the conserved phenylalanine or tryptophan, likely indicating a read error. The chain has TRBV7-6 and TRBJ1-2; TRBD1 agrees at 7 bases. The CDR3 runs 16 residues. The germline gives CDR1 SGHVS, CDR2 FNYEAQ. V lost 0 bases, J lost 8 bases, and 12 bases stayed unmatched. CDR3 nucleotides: TGTGCCAGCAGCTTAGCCACAGGGGACTACCCCAGGGGCTACACCCTC. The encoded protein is CASSLATGDYPRGYTL.

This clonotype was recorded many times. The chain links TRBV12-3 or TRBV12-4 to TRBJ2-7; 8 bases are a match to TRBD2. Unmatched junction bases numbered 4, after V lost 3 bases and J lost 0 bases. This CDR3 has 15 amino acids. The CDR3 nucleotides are TGTGCCAGCAGTTTGCTCGGGGGGGGCTCCTACGAGCAGTACTTC. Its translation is CASSLLGGGSYEQYF.

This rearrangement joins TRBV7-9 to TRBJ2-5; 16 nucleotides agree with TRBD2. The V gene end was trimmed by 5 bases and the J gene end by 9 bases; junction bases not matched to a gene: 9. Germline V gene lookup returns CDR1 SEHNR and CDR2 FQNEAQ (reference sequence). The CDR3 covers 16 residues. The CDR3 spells CASSQSGTSGGVAQYF. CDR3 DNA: TGTGCCAGCAGCCAATCAGGGACTAGCGGGGGGGTGGCCCAGTACTTC.

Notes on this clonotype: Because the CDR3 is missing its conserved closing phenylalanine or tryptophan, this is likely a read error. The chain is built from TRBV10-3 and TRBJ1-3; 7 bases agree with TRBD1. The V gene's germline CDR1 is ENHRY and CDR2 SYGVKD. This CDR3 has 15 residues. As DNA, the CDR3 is TGTGCTATCAGTGACAGGGCAACCTCTGGAAACACCATATATTAT. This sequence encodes CAISDRATSGNTIYY.

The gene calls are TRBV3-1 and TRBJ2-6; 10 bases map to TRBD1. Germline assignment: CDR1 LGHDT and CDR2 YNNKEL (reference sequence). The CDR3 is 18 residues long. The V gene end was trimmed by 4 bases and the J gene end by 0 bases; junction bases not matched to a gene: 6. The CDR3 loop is CASSPRQGASSGANVLTF. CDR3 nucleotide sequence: TGTGCCAGCAGCCCCCGACAGGGGGCGAGCTCTGGGGCCAACGTCCTGACTTTC.

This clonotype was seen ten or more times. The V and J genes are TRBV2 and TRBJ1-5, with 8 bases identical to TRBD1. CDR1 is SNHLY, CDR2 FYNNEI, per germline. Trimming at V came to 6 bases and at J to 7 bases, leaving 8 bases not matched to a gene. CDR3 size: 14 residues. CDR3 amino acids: CASSMDRALQPQHF. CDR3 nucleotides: TGTGCCAGCAGCATGGACAGGGCTTTACAGCCCCAGCATTTT.

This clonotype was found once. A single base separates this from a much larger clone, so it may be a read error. This chain's CDR3 is CASSAPRVQGTDTRYF. The CDR3 nucleotides read TGTGCCAGCAGTGCCCCCAGGGTCCAGGGCACAGATACGCGGTATTTT. The V and J genes are TRBV6-1 and TRBJ2-3; TRBD1 might be the D (5 bases). Germline V gene lookup returns CDR1 MNHNS and CDR2 SASEGT. The CDR3 spans 16 residues.

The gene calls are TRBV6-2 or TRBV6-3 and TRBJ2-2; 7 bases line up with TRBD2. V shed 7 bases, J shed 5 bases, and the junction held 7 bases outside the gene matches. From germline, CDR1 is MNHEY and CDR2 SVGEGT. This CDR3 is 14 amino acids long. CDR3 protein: CASTPGGWTGELFF. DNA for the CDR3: TGTGCCAGCACCCCGGGGGGATGGACCGGGGAGCTGTTTTTT.

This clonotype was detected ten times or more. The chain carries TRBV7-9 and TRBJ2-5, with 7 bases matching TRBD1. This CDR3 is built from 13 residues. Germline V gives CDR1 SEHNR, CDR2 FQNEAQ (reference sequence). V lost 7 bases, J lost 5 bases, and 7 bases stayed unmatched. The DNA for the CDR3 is TGTGCCAGCAACCGACAGGGTTCCGAGACCCAGTACTTC. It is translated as CASNRQGSETQYF.

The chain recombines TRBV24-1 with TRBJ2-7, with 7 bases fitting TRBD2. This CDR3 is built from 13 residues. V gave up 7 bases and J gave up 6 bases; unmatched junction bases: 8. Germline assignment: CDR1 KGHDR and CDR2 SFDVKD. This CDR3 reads CATSQAGDREQYF. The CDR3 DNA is TGTGCCACCAGCCAGGCGGGGGATCGCGAGCAGTACTTC.

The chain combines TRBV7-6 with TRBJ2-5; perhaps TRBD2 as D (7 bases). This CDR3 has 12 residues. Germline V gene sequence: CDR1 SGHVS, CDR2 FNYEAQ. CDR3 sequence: CDQGGGQETQYF. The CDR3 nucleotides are TGTGACCAGGGAGGGGGACAAGAGACCCAGTACTTC.

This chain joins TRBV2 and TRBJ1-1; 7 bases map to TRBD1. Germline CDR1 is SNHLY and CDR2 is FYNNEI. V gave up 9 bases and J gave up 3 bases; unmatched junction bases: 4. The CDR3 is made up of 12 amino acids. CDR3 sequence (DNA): TGTGCCAGTCGGACAGGCCACACTGAAGCTTTCTTT. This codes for CASRTGHTEAFF.

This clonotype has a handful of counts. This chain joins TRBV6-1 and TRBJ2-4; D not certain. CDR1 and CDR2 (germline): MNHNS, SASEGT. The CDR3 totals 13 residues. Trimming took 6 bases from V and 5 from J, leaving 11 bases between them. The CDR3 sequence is CASSRFVENIQYF. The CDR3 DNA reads TGTGCCAGCAGCCGATTCGTAGAAAACATTCAGTACTTC.

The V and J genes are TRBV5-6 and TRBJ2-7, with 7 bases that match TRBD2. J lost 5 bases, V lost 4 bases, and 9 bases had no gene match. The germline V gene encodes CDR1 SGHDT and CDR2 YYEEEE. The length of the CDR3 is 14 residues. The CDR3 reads CASSDGGGINEQYF. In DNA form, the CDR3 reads TGTGCCAGCAGCGACGGGGGAGGGATCAACGAGCAGTACTTC.

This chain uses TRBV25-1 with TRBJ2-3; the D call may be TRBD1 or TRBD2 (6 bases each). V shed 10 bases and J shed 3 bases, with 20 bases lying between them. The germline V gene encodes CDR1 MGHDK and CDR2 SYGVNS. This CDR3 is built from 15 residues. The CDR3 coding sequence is TGTGCCACAGCCCCGGCGGGACATGGAACAGATACGCAGTATTTT. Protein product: CATAPAGHGTDTQYF.

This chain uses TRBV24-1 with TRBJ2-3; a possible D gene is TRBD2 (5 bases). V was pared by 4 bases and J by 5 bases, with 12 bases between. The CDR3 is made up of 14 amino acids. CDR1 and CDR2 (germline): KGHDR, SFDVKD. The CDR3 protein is CATSDTTGLDTQYF. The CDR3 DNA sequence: TGTGCCACCAGTGACACCACGGGGTTAGATACGCAGTATTTT.

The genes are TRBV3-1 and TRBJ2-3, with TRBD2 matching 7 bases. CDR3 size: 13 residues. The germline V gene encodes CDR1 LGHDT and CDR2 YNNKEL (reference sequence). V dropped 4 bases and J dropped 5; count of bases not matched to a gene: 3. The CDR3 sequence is CASSRRGVDTQYF. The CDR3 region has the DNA TGTGCCAGCAGCCGCCGGGGGGTAGATACGCAGTATTTT.

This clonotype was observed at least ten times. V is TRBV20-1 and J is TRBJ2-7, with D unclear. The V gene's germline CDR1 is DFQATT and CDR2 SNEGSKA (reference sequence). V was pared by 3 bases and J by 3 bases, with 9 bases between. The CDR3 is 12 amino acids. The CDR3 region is CSASGQVYEQYF. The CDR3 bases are TGCAGTGCTAGCGGTCAGGTCTACGAGCAGTACTTC.

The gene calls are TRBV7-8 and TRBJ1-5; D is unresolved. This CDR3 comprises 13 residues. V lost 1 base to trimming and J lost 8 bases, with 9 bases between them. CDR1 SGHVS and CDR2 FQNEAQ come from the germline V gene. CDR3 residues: CASSLGAVEPQHF. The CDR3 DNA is TGTGCCAGCAGCTTAGGAGCCGTGGAGCCCCAGCATTTT.

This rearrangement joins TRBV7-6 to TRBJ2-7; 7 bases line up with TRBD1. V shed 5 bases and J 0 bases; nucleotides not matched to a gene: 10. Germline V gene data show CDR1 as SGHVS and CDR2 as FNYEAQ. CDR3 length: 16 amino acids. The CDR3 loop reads CASSRMTGYNSYEQYF. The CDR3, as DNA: TGTGCCAGCAGCAGGATGACAGGGTACAACTCCTACGAGCAGTACTTC.

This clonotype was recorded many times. Here the CDR3 DNA reads TGTGCCAGCAGAATCCGTGATCTACCCCAAGAGACCCAGTACTTC. Translated: CASRIRDLPQETQYF. V usage is TRBV6-2 or TRBV6-3 and J usage is TRBJ2-5; D unclear. The CDR3 has 15 amino acids. Deletions cut 6 bases from V and 1 base from J, with 15 bases between. From germline, CDR1 is MNHEY and CDR2 SVGEGT.

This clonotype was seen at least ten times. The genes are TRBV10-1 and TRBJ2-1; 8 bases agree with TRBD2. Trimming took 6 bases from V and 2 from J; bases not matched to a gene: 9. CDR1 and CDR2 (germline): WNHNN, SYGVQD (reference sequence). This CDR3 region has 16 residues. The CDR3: CASSPTGGRTYNEQFF. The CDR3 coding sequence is TGCGCCAGCAGCCCGACGGGCGGGAGGACCTACAATGAGCAGTTCTTC.

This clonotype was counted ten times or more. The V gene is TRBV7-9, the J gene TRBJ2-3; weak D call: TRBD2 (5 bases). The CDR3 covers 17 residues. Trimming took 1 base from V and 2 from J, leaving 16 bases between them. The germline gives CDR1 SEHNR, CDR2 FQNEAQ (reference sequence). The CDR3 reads CASSLDWTAPFTDTQYF. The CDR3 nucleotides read TGTGCCAGCAGCTTAGACTGGACTGCCCCCTTCACAGATACGCAGTATTTT. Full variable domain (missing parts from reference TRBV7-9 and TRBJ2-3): DTGVSQNPRHKITKRGQNVTFRCDPISEHNRLYWYRQTLGQGPEFLTYFQNEAQLEKSRLLSDRFSAERPKGSFSTLEIQRTEQGDSAMYLCASSLDWTAPFTDTQYFGPGTRLTVL.

Here the CDR3 reads CATSEPTAPSADTQYF. CDR3 bases: TGTGCCACCAGTGAACCGACAGCTCCCTCGGCAGATACGCAGTATTTT. V gene TRBV24-1 combines with J gene TRBJ2-3; perhaps TRBD1 as D (5 bases). Germline V gene lookup returns CDR1 KGHDR and CDR2 SFDVKD. V dropped 4 bases and J dropped 4 bases, with 17 bases sitting between them. The length of the CDR3 is 16 residues.

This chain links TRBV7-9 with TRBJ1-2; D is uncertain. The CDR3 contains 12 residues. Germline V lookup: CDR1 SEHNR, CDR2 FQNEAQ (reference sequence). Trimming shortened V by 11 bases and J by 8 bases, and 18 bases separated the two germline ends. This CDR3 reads CAPRVKIRGYTF. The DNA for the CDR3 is TGTGCCCCAAGGGTCAAGATAAGAGGCTACACCTTC.

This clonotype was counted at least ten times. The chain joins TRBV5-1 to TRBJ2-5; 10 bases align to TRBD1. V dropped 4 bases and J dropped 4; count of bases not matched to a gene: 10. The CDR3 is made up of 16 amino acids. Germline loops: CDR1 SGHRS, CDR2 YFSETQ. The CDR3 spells CASSQPGQGLGETQYF. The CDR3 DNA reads TGCGCCAGCAGCCAACCGGGACAGGGGTTAGGAGAGACCCAGTACTTC.